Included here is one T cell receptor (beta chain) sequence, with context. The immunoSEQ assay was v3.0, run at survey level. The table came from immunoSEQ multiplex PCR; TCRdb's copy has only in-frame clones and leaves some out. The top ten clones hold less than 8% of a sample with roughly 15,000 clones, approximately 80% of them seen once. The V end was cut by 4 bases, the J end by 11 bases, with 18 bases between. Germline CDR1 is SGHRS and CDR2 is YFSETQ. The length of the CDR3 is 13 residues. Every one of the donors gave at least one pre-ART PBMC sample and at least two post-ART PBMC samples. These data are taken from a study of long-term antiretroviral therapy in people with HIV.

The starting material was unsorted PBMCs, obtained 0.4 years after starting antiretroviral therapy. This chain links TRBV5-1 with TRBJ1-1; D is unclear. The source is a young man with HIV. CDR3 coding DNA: TGCGCCAGCAGCCCTACCTCCCCAGCGTTGGCTTTCTTT. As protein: CASSPTSPALAFF. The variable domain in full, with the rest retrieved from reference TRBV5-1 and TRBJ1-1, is KAGVTQTPRYLIKTRGQQVTLSCSPISGHRSVSWYQQTPGQGLQFLFEYFSETQRNKGNFPGRFSGRQFSNSRSEMNVSTLELGDSALYLCASSPTSPALAFFGQGTRLTVV.